This T cell receptor beta chain was obtained from a study of OX40 agonist ivuxolimab in advanced cancers. About the research overall: The eligibility criteria allowed prior anti-PD-1, anti-PD-L1 or anti-CTLA-4 therapy, and under 50% had some. Study findings and constraints: In a subset of nonresponders, normalized T-cell clonal expansion was also low. Clonal expansion was seen in CD4+ and CD8+ blood T cells by week 6 at 0.1 to 3.0 mg/kg. The expanded peripheral T cells' antigen specificity was not determined.

About this clone itself: The antigen remains unidentified.

CDR3 length equals 13 residues. Germline loops: CDR1 SGHTA, CDR2 FQGNSA. The germline V and J ends were trimmed by 3 bases and 7 bases, with 13 bases remaining between them. Sequencing was performed with immunoSEQ multiplex PCR; in TCRdb, only in-frame clones are kept and a portion is missing. This sample has about 59,000 clones, with around 85% found just once. The specimen comprised CD4+ or CD8+ T cells sorted from blood, sampled in a trial of the OX40 agonist ivuxolimab. V and J are TRBV7-2 and TRBJ2-7; the D is unclear. The sequence came from an adult with an advanced solid tumor such as melanoma, head and neck, liver or kidney cancer. The CDR3 DNA sequence: TGTGCCAGCAGCTTGGGATTCCTAGGGGAGCAGTACTTC. Amino acids: CASSLGFLGEQYF.